This is a list of T cell receptor beta chains from one sample in a study of cytomegalovirus exposure and HLA in healthy donors. Measured with immunoSEQ multiplex PCR; TCRdb has only the in-frame clones, and not every one. This table has 80,000 to 100,000 clones, approximately 70% appearing once. The sample was PBMCs. The receptors were gathered from a man between 50 and 59 years old in good health and CMV-seronegative. CDR3s include the opening cysteine and the closing phenylalanine or tryptophan. D genes are given only for firm matches. Where a row states a size, it is once, few, many or the class of an expanded clone; other rows omit it.

d_call j_call v_call clone_size cdr3_nt cdr3_aa
TRBD1 TRBJ2-5 TRBV5-6 NA TGTGCCAGCAGTCCAACCGGGACAGGGGCGAGGGCCACAGAGACCCAGTACTTC CASSPTGTGARATETQYF
NA TRBJ2-7 TRBV28 NA TGTGCCAGCAGCCCGACCCAGCTCGTAGCGTCTTACTCCTACGAGCAGTACTTC CASSPTQLVASYSYEQYF
NA TRBJ2-7 TRBV28 NA TGTGCCAGCAGTTTATATGGCTTGTCACGAGGAGAGCAGTACTTC CASSLYGLSRGEQYF
TRBD2 TRBJ2-5 TRBV7-2 NA TGTGCCAGCAGCTGGGTTGGGGGGGGCCAAGAGACCCAGTACTTC CASSWVGGGQETQYF
TRBD1 TRBJ2-7 TRBV19 NA TGTGCCAGTAGTGTCCGACAGGGCTACGAGCAGTACTTC CASSVRQGYEQYF
TRBD1 TRBJ2-2 TRBV6-6 NA TGTGCCAGCAGTTATACAGGGGGCGTTAACGGGGAGCTGTTTTTT CASSYTGGVNGELFF
TRBD1 TRBJ2-7 TRBV5-1 NA TGCGCCAGCAGCTTAGGACAGGGTACCGGCTACGAGCAGTACTTC CASSLGQGTGYEQYF
NA TRBJ1-4 TRBV4-3 NA TGCGCCAGCAGCCCGGGGGTGCTGAATGAAAAACTGTTTTTT CASSPGVLNEKLFF
NA TRBJ1-5 TRBV27 NA TGTGCCAGCAGCCCTTCGCGGGGGGAAAGCAATCAGCCCCAGCATTTT CASSPSRGESNQPQHF
TRBD2 TRBJ2-1 TRBV11-2 NA TGTGCCAGCAGCCGGACTAGCGGGAGCTACAATGAGCAGTTCTTC CASSRTSGSYNEQFF
NA TRBJ1-5 TRBV27 NA TGTGCCAGCAGTTTATCGGGAGGGGGGAATCAGCCCCAGCATTTT CASSLSGGGNQPQHF
NA TRBJ1-1 TRBV7-2 few TGTGCCAGCAGCACTCGCTCCCAGAACACTGAAGCTTTCTTT CASSTRSQNTEAFF
NA TRBJ1-5 TRBV4-2 once TGTGCCAGCAGCCAAAAAAGGGGGACGTCCCAGGGTAGCAATCAGCCCCAGCATTTT CASSQKRGTSQGSNQPQHF
NA TRBJ1-1 TRBV7-9 few TGTGCCAGCAGCATACCGGGGATTCCTGAAGCTTTCTTT CASSIPGIPEAFF
TRBD1 TRBJ1-1 TRBV9 NA TGTGCCAGCAGCGCAGGGACAGGGGCCCGTGGGGCTTTCTTT CASSAGTGARGAFF
TRBD2 TRBJ2-7 TRBV15 NA TGTGCCACCAGCCGTGCGGGACTAGCGCGAAGCTCCTACGAGCAGTACTTC CATSRAGLARSSYEQYF
NA TRBJ1-1 TRBV11-2 NA TGTGCCAGCACCCCGGGGAACACTGAAGCTTTCTTT CASTPGNTEAFF
NA TRBJ2-1 TRBV9 NA TGTGCCAGCAGCGTAGCGGGAGATTACAATGAGCAGTTCTTC CASSVAGDYNEQFF
TRBD1 TRBJ1-4 TRBV2 few TGTGCCAGCAGTACCGGGACAGGGAAAGGCACCGGGTATGAAAAACTGTTTTTT CASSTGTGKGTGYEKLFF
TRBD2 TRBJ2-7 TRBV4-3 NA TGCGCCAGCAGCCAAGAAGCTAAGCAGCGGGGGGCCTCTTACGAGCAGTACTTC CASSQEAKQRGASYEQYF
NA TRBJ2-1 TRBV9 NA TGTGCCAGCAGCGTAGGTCGAGCGGGTAGCTCCTACAATGAGCAGTTCTTC CASSVGRAGSSYNEQFF
NA TRBJ2-1 TRBV28 few TGTGCCAGCAGTTTACTCTCGACAGCCCCCGCGTACAATGAGCAGTTCTTC CASSLLSTAPAYNEQFF
NA TRBJ1-1 TRBV9 NA TGTGCCAGCAGCCCAGACCCGAGGACTGAAGCTTTCTTT CASSPDPRTEAFF
TRBD2 TRBJ2-6 TRBV5-4 NA TGTGCCAGCAGCTTGGCAGCCTCAGGGGGACTAGCTTCGGGGGCCAACGTCCTGACTTTC CASSLAASGGLASGANVLTF
NA TRBJ1-1 TRBV27 NA TGTGCCAGCAGACCCCAGACAGGGAACACTGAAGCTTTCTTT CASRPQTGNTEAFF
NA TRBJ1-1 TRBV7-6 NA TGTGCCAGCAGCAACAACAGGGTTGAAACTGAAGCTTTCTTT CASSNNRVETEAFF
NA TRBJ1-1 TRBV5-4 once TGTGCCAGCAGCTTAGCCAGGGGCGCGAACACTGAAGCTTTCTTT CASSLARGANTEAFF
NA TRBJ1-5 TRBV1 NA TGCACCAGCAGCCAAGGACAGGGGAGGGATAGCAATCAGCCCCAGCATTTT CTSSQGQGRDSNQPQHF
TRBD1 TRBJ2-7 TRBV19 NA TGTGCCAGTAGTATTACCGGGACAGGCTACGAGCAGTACTTC CASSITGTGYEQYF
NA TRBJ1-1 TRBV19 NA TGTGCCAGTAGTATAGATGGGGGCCCCTCCACTGAAGCTTTCTTT CASSIDGGPSTEAFF
TRBD2 TRBJ2-2 TRBV14 NA TGTGCCAGCAGACCCCAGGGCGGGGGCACCGGGGAGCTGTTTTTT CASRPQGGGTGELFF
NA TRBJ2-7 TRBV10-3 NA TGTGCCATCAGTGAGTCGCGGGGGCGACACTCCTACGAGCAGTACTTC CAISESRGRHSYEQYF
NA TRBJ2-1 TRBV13 NA TGTGCCAGCAGCTTAGAATCAGGGGTCAATTCCTACAATGAGCAGTTCTTC CASSLESGVNSYNEQFF
TRBD2 TRBJ2-1 TRBV7-8 NA TGTGCCAGCAGCTTAGACGGGGGGGCCTACAATGAGCAGTTCTTC CASSLDGGAYNEQFF
NA TRBJ1-4 TRBV19 NA TGTGCCAGTAGTATCGGGGAGGGGGAAGTGAGTGAAAAACTGTTTTTT CASSIGEGEVSEKLFF
NA TRBJ2-3 TRBV9 NA TGTGCCAGCAGCGTAGTCGGCAGGGAAACGCAGTATTTT CASSVVGRETQYF
NA TRBJ1-2 TRBV15 NA TGTGCCACCAGCAGAGGAGACCAGTCCGGGGGAGGCTACACCTTC CATSRGDQSGGGYTF
TRBD1 TRBJ2-7 TRBV9 NA TGTGCCAGCAGCGAGGGGGCCGGACACTCGGGCGAGCAGTACTTC CASSEGAGHSGEQYF
NA TRBJ1-1 TRBV18 NA TGTGCCAGCTTTCAGGGGTTTAACACTGAAGCTTTCTTT CASFQGFNTEAFF
TRBD2 TRBJ2-1 TRBV10-1 NA TGCGCCAGCAGTGACCTTGCGGGGGGTTACAATGAGCAGTTCTTC CASSDLAGGYNEQFF
NA TRBJ2-7 TRBV30 NA TGTGCCTGGGGGGAGGCTCCCCGGCGCTACGAGCAGTACTTC CAWGEAPRRYEQYF
TRBD1 TRBJ1-5 TRBV6-6 NA TGTGCCAGCAGACCTACAGGGGGCAATCAGCCCCAGCATTTT CASRPTGGNQPQHF
TRBD2 TRBJ2-2 TRBV27 NA TGTGCCAGCAGCGTTAGACTAGCGGGTTACACCGGGGAGCTGTTTTTT CASSVRLAGYTGELFF
NA TRBJ2-1 TRBV28 NA TGTGCCAGCAGTTGGGCCACCTTAAACAATGAGCAGTTCTTC CASSWATLNNEQFF
TRBD1 TRBJ1-2 TRBV19 once TGTGCCAGTACCCCAGACAGGGGGCTTGGCTACACCTTC CASTPDRGLGYTF
TRBD2 TRBJ2-7 TRBV27 NA TGTGCCAGCAGTCTCCGGGTTAGCGGGAACGAGCAGTACTTC CASSLRVSGNEQYF
TRBD2 TRBJ2-1 TRBV4-3 NA TGCGCCAGCAGCCAAGATTCGCTAGCGGGGGCTGAAGTCAATGAGCAGTTCTTC CASSQDSLAGAEVNEQFF
TRBD1 TRBJ2-3 TRBV6-5 NA TGTGCCAGCAGCCACAGGGGCTTTAGGGATACGCAGTATTTT CASSHRGFRDTQYF
NA TRBJ2-3 TRBV6-5 NA TGTGGGGTAAGGAGGGGTACGCAGTATTTT CGVRRGTQYF
NA TRBJ1-1 TRBV19 NA TGTGCCAGTAGTATGTTGGGGGCGAGGACTGAAGCTTTCTTT CASSMLGARTEAFF
NA TRBJ1-1 TRBV19 NA TGTGCCAGTACCCATTGGCAGGTAATGAACACTGAAGCTTTCTTT CASTHWQVMNTEAFF
NA TRBJ2-7 TRBV11-2 NA TGTGCCAGCAGCCTAACATCGGACAGGCCAGGGGGGGAGCAGTACTTC CASSLTSDRPGGEQYF
NA TRBJ1-2 TRBV19 NA TGTGCCAGTAGTAGTCAGATGGCTAACTATGGCTACACCTTC CASSSQMANYGYTF
NA TRBJ1-1 TRBV9 NA TGTGCCAGCAGCGGACAGGATACTGAAGCTTTCTTT CASSGQDTEAFF
TRBD1 TRBJ1-2 TRBV9 NA TGTGCCAGCAGCCCACACTGGACAGGACTTAACTATGGCTACACCTTC CASSPHWTGLNYGYTF
TRBD2 TRBJ2-7 TRBV30 NA TGTGCCTGGAGTGTAGGCGGCGGGAGGGCCTACGAGCAGTACTTC CAWSVGGGRAYEQYF
NA TRBJ2-6 TRBV5-6 few TGTGCCAGCAGAGGGGGGGAAGCTGGGGCCAACGTCCTGACTTTC CASRGGEAGANVLTF
NA TRBJ2-1 TRBV27 NA TGTGCCAGCAGTTTTTCCGGGGGAGCCTACAATGAGCAGTTCTTC CASSFSGGAYNEQFF